Each of the 3 T cell receptor beta chains below was sequenced from the same sample in a study of tumor-infiltrating lymphocytes in primary liver carcinoma. Priming with a constant-region primer yielded TCR beta cDNA from 450 to 600 ng total RNA. Researchers made the TCR beta libraries by running three nested multiplex PCR rounds with slightly modified ARM-PCR. A C-beta reverse primer and TRBV1-TRBV30 forward primers served in each of the first two PCR rounds, at about 10 cycles apiece. MiXCR, run by TCRdb on the multiplex PCR reads, gives a single entry per CDR3 protein. Among about 19,000 distinct CDR3 sequences, 60% to 85% were seen once, and the ten largest hold over 30%. Scientists recovered RNA and DNA together from around 20-30 mg of unsorted bulk tissue. The material sequenced was liver tumor tissue from sampling region 4. Subset here: tumor region T4, right-lateral pole. The receptors stem from a woman aged 25 to 39 with primary liver carcinoma and hepatitis B virus infection.

The chain couples TRBV28 to TRBJ2-3, with 8 bases matching TRBD1. The junction had 10 bases not matched to a gene; V was cut back by 2 bases and J by 12 bases. The CDR3 is 14 amino acids. Per the germline V gene, CDR1 is MDHEN and CDR2 is SYDVKM. The CDR3 coding sequence is TGTGCCAGCAGTTTAGACAGGGGTGGTGAGACACAGTATTTT. Its protein is CASSLDRGGETQYF.

The count of this clonotype is one. Because the CDR3 is missing its conserved closing phenylalanine or tryptophan, this is likely a read error. The DNA is omitted, as the CDR3 cannot be located on it reliably, and the CDR3 follows TCRdb's listing. The gene calls are TRBV11-1 and TRBJ1-1. The germline gives CDR1 SGHAT, CDR2 FQDESV (reference sequence). The CDR3 extends over 13 residues, inclusive of both ends. The CDR3 protein is CASSFRLNTEAIS.

A remark on this clonotype: The junction departs from the called germline gene at one end, perhaps through a read error. The chain uses TRBV12-3 or TRBV12-4 and TRBJ2-5; the D gene is possibly TRBD2 (5 bases). CDR3 size: 16 residues. CDR3 in DNA: TGTGTCAGCAGTTTAAGTCCATGGGAGTCGGTGGAGACCCAGTATTTC. Residues: CVSSLSPWESVETQYF.